This TCR beta chain was profiled in a study of blood T cell repertoires in COVID-19. Per germline, CDR1 SQVTM and CDR2 ANQGSEA. The CDR3 is made up of 13 amino acids. Unmatched junction bases numbered 11, after V lost 6 bases and J lost 6 bases. Original processing notes: Quantification of nucleated cells was approximated via reference gene primer amplification. Libraries were prepared by immunoSEQ multiplex PCR; TCRdb keeps only in-frame clonotypes and omits some of them. The D gene and trimming were derived from the DNA, and the V and J assignments and clone size from that table. In the table there are roughly 340,000 clones, approximately 90% of which are singletons.

The TCR originated in a woman aged 18-35 years who had recovered from COVID-19. The specimen sequenced was peripheral blood. This chain uses TRBV29-1 with TRBJ2-7, with TRBD1 matching 7 bases. CDR3 protein: CSVQRDRQGEQYV. CDR3 DNA: TGCAGCGTACAACGTGACCGACAGGGCGAGCAGTACGTC.